The clone carrying this T cell receptor beta chain was picked up a small number of times. The antigen is unknown. This sample was included in a study of CD8 T cells in ankylosing spondylitis. Study outcomes and limitations: CD8+ disease-linked clones were present at relatively low frequencies in blood. As reported, disease-linked clones showed significant enrichment in matched ankylosing spondylitis synovial fluid. Previous work reported some of these motif variants in the synovial fluid and blood of reactive arthritis.

TCRdb passed the 5' RACE reads through MiXCR, listing each CDR3 protein once. The repertoire has 150,000 to 200,000 distinct CDR3 sequences, roughly 34% of them found once; the top ten carry approximately 5.9%. The germline CDR1 and CDR2 sequences are KGHDR and SFDVKD. The CDR3 runs 16 residues. V shed 3 bases and J 3 bases; nucleotides not matched to a gene: 7. Material for sequencing was synovial fluid, either unsorted or a sorted T cell fraction (not recorded which). The chain recombines TRBV24-1 with TRBJ2-1; 7 nucleotides match TRBD2. This TCR was recovered from a male donor with ankylosing spondylitis. This chain's CDR3 is CATSDGASGDYNEQFF. The CDR3 DNA follows: TGTGCCACCAGTGATGGGGCTAGCGGAGACTACAATGAGCAGTTCTTC.